Listed here are 32 T cell receptor beta chains from one sample, sequenced in a study of technical replicates of blood from a few donors. Repertoires were generated with immunoSEQ multiplex PCR, while TCRdb's copy carries only in-frame clones and drops some. The sample consists of 55,000 to 75,000 clones, 80% to 95% of them appearing once. Sample: PBMCs. The receptors were sampled from a human donor in good health. Some clones in this sample may be carry-over from other donors' samples.

The rearrangement joins TRBV5-6 to TRBJ1-1; maybe TRBD1 (6 bases). There are 11 residues in the CDR3. Looked up from germline, CDR1 is SGHDT and CDR2 is YYEEEE. V was cut by 8 bases and J by 11 bases, with 16 bases left in between. This chain's CDR3 is CASSRGIRAFF. The CDR3 DNA sequence: TGTGCCAGTAGTAGGGGGATTCGGGCTTTCTTT.

The chain links TRBV4-1 to TRBJ1-6; D gene unclear. V was shortened by 2 bases and J by 0 bases, with 8 bases between the two germline ends. The CDR3 is made up of 16 amino acids. The germline gives CDR1 MGHRA, CDR2 YSYEKL. The CDR3 sequence is CASSQFGDSYNSPLHF. CDR3 DNA sequence: TGCGCCAGCAGCCAATTCGGGGACTCCTATAATTCACCCCTCCACTTT.

The chain employs TRBV4-3 and TRBJ2-7, with TRBD1 matching 9 bases. V trimming: 1 base; J trimming: 4 bases; junction bases outside the gene matches: 5. CDR3 length: 15 residues. The germline V gene encodes CDR1 LGHNA and CDR2 YSLEER. The CDR3 here is CASSQGGQGRYEQYF. The CDR3 DNA reads as TGCGCCAGCAGCCAAGGGGGACAGGGCCGGTACGAGCAGTACTTC.

The genes are TRBV11-2 and TRBJ2-1, with TRBD1 matching over 9 bases. The CDR3 covers 17 residues. The V gene's germline CDR1 is SGHAT and CDR2 FQNNGV. V trimming: 5 bases; J trimming: 5 bases; junction bases outside the gene matches: 13. CDR3 protein: CASSPGPRDRVNNEQFF. DNA for the CDR3: TGTGCCAGCAGCCCAGGGCCCCGGGACAGGGTCAACAATGAGCAGTTCTTC.

The chain recombines TRBV4-3 with TRBJ1-4; D remains unclear. The V gene's germline CDR1 is LGHNA and CDR2 YSLEER. The CDR3 totals 15 residues. V lost 1 base, J lost 8 bases, and 14 bases lay in between. DNA of the CDR3: TGCGCCAGCAGCCAAGCTTCTGGAGGCGGCGAAAAACTGTTTTTT. The encoded protein is CASSQASGGGEKLFF.

The CDR3: CASSWTGAYGYTF. CDR3 nucleotide sequence: TGTGCCAGTAGTTGGACAGGGGCCTATGGCTACACCTTC. The chain employs TRBV19 and TRBJ1-2; 9 bases are shared with TRBD1. Germline CDR1 and CDR2: LNHDA and SQIVND (reference sequence). The J segment lost 4 bases and the V segment lost 5 bases, leaving 2 bases of the junction unmatched. This CDR3 is built from 13 residues.

This clone has a single count. This chain uses TRBV5-5 with TRBJ1-4; D might be TRBD1 (6 bases). The V gene's germline CDR1 is SGHKS and CDR2 YYEKEE (reference sequence). V lost 0 bases and J lost 7, with 7 bases in between. This CDR3 has 13 amino acids. The CDR3 loop reads CASSLDRVEKLFF. Written as DNA, the CDR3 is TGTGCCAGCAGCTTGGACAGGGTTGAAAAACTGTTTTTT.

Only one count was recorded for this clone. V and J are TRBV6-5 and TRBJ1-5; no clear D gene. This CDR3 region has 14 residues. CDR1 MNHEY and CDR2 SVGAGI come from the germline V gene. Trimming took off 9 bases at V and 0 bases at J, with 12 bases between the two ends. CDR3 region: CASARESSNQPQHF. In DNA form, the CDR3 reads TGTGCCAGTGCCCGGGAGTCTAGCAATCAGCCCCAGCATTTT.

The rearrangement uses TRBV7-2 and TRBJ2-7; D remains ambiguous. Germline V gene lookup returns CDR1 SGHTA and CDR2 FQGNSA. CDR3 length: 13 amino acids. With 2 bases removed from V and 5 bases from J, the gap between germline ends came to 10 bases. The chain's CDR3 is CASSLRFRDEQYF. The CDR3 region has the DNA TGTGCCAGCAGCTTACGGTTCCGGGACGAGCAGTACTTC. Full variable domain (missing parts from reference TRBV7-2 and TRBJ2-7): GAGVSQSPSNKVTEKGKDVELRCDPISGHTALYWYRQSLGQGLEFLIYFQGNSAPDKSGLPSDRFSAERTGGSVSTLTIQRTQQEDSAVYLCASSLRFRDEQYFGPGTRLTVT.

The chain uses TRBV4-3 and TRBJ1-1; D is perhaps TRBD1 (6 bases). The CDR3 totals 13 residues. The germline V gene has CDR1 LGHNA and CDR2 YSLEER. The V end was cut by 0 bases, the J end by 8 bases, with 10 bases between. CDR3 region: CASSQDITGEAFF. The CDR3 DNA reads as TGCGCCAGCAGCCAAGATATAACAGGGGAAGCTTTCTTT.

The rearrangement links TRBV4-2 to TRBJ2-7; 9 bases agree with TRBD2. The junction had 11 bases not matched to a gene; V was cut back by 6 bases and J by 5 bases. This CDR3 spans 15 amino acids. Germline CDR1 and CDR2: LGHNA and YNFKEQ. CDR3 protein: CASRYSPSGNDEQYF. CDR3 nucleotides: TGTGCCAGCAGGTACTCGCCTAGCGGGAACGACGAGCAGTACTTC.

The rearrangement joins TRBV7-9 to TRBJ2-7, with D perhaps TRBD1 (6 bases). Germline CDR1 is SEHNR and CDR2 is FQNEAQ (reference sequence). Trimming took off 5 bases at V and 2 bases at J, with 13 bases between the two ends. The CDR3 covers 14 residues. CDR3 region: CASSKLTGPYEQYF. DNA of the CDR3: TGTGCCAGCAGCAAGCTGACAGGCCCCTACGAGCAGTACTTC.

V usage is TRBV2 and J usage is TRBJ2-1, with 13 nucleotides matching TRBD2. The V gene's germline CDR1 is SNHLY and CDR2 FYNNEI. V was clipped by 6 bases and J by 12 bases; unmatched bases: 11. This CDR3 has 15 amino acids. DNA of the CDR3: TGTGCCAGCAGACTAACTAGCGGGAGGGCCGTGGGGCAGTTCTTC. Its protein is CASRLTSGRAVGQFF.

J is TRBJ2-2 and V is TRBV6-4; tentative D call: TRBD1 (6 bases). Germline values: CDR1 MRHNA, CDR2 SNTAGT. Trimming pared 3 bases from V and 4 bases from J, leaving 9 bases between. This CDR3 is 14 amino acids long. The CDR3 sequence: CASSEGQTTGELFF. CDR3 nucleotides: TGTGCCAGCAGTGAAGGACAGACCACCGGGGAGCTGTTTTTT.

This clone has just one count. The chain recombines TRBV29-1 with TRBJ2-7; 8 bases are shared with TRBD1. This CDR3 region has 13 residues. The trim removed 5 bases at V and 6 bases at J, leaving 9 bases unmatched. Per germline, CDR1 SQVTM and CDR2 ANQGSEA. The CDR3 sequence: CSVRYQGAPEQYF. Written as DNA, the CDR3 is TGCAGCGTTCGGTATCAGGGGGCGCCCGAGCAGTACTTC.

The V and J genes are TRBV19 and TRBJ2-7; 8 positions agree with TRBD1. This CDR3 spans 13 amino acids. Germline-derived CDR1 and CDR2 are LNHDA and SQIVND (reference sequence). J lost 7 bases, V lost 5 bases, and 7 bases had no gene match. The CDR3 DNA follows: TGTGCCAGTAGTTTCGGACAGGGCGGGGAGCAGTACTTC. Protein: CASSFGQGGEQYF. The whole variable domain, remainder taken from reference TRBV19 and TRBJ2-7, is DGGITQSPKYLFRKEGQNVTLSCEQNLNHDAMYWYRQDPGQGLRLIYYSQIVNDFQKGDIAEGYSVSREKKESFPLTVTSAQKNPTAFYLCASSFGQGGEQYFGPGTRLTVT.

V gene TRBV4-1 combines with J gene TRBJ2-5, with 8 bases matching TRBD2. The CDR3 is 17 amino acids. V shed 4 bases, J shed 5 bases, and the junction held 15 bases outside the gene matches. The germline CDR1 and CDR2 sequences are MGHRA and YSYEKL. Here the CDR3 DNA reads TGCGCCAGCAGCCCATATATTATTCGGGAGGGAGGGGAGACCCAGTACTTC. Its translation is CASSPYIIREGGETQYF.

The chain recombines TRBV21-1 with TRBJ2-2; the listed D gene, TRBD2, was not tested against the DNA. TRBV21-1 is tagged as a pseudogene. This CDR3 contains 18 residues. CDR3 sequence: CARTKKGLAGEGTGELFF. The CDR3 nucleotides are TGTGCCAGAACAAAGAAGGGACTAGCGGGAGAGGGAACCGGGGAGCTGTTTTTT.

The chain combines TRBV27 with TRBJ2-5; 9 bases agree with TRBD1. This CDR3 has 14 residues. With V trimmed by 5 bases and J by 4 bases, 5 bases remained unmatched. Germline V CDR1 and CDR2: MNHEY, SMNVEV (reference sequence). The CDR3 is CASSKQGASETQYF. As DNA, the CDR3 is TGTGCCAGCAGTAAACAGGGGGCCTCAGAGACCCAGTACTTC.

V and J are TRBV7-9 and TRBJ2-2; 7 bases align to TRBD2. Germline V lookup: CDR1 SEHNR, CDR2 FQNEAQ (reference sequence). The J segment lost 1 base and the V segment lost 4 bases, leaving 6 bases of the junction unmatched. The CDR3 consists of 16 residues. The CDR3 region is CASSSAASGNTGELFF. The CDR3 nucleotides are TGTGCCAGCAGCTCGGCGGCTAGCGGGAACACCGGGGAGCTGTTTTTT.

The V and J genes are TRBV5-4 and TRBJ2-5, with 8 bases fitting TRBD2. This CDR3 is 17 amino acids long. Germline CDR1 and CDR2: SGHNT and YYREEE (reference sequence). V gave up 4 bases and J gave up 5 bases; unmatched junction bases: 16. The CDR3: CASSHTGRLAYVETQYF. CDR3 in DNA: TGTGCCAGCAGCCACACGGGAAGACTAGCGTATGTGGAGACCCAGTACTTC.

V and J are TRBV14 and TRBJ1-1, with TRBD1 identical over 7 bases. CDR3 length: 16 amino acids. Germline V gene data show CDR1 as SGHDN and CDR2 as FVKESK. The V gene end was trimmed by 4 bases and the J gene end by 8 bases; junction bases not matched to a gene: 16. CDR3 sequence (DNA): TGTGCCAGCAGCCTATCAGGGGGAACAGGCCGCAAGGAAGCTTTCTTT. It yields the protein CASSLSGGTGRKEAFF. Together with reference TRBV14 and TRBJ1-1, the CDR3 gives the full variable domain: EAGVTQFPSHSVIEKGQTVTLRCDPISGHDNLYWYRRVMGKEIKFLLHFVKESKQDESGMPNNRFLAERTGGTYSTLKVQPAELEDSGVYFCASSLSGGTGRKEAFFGQGTRLTVV.

The chain uses TRBV15 and TRBJ2-7; 8 bases agree with TRBD1. CDR3 length: 15 residues. Germline CDR1 and CDR2: LNHNV and YYDKDF (reference sequence). J lost 7 bases, V lost 0 bases, and 8 bases had no gene match. The CDR3 nucleotides are TGTGCCACCAGCAGAGATCGGGCAGGGGGCCATGAGCAGTACTTC. It encodes CATSRDRAGGHEQYF. The full variable domain, in which reference TRBV15 and TRBJ2-7 provide the parts outside the CDR3, is DAMVIQNPRYQVTQFGKPVTLSCSQTLNHNVMYWYQQKSSQAPKLLFHYYDKDFNNEADTPDNFQSRRPNTSFCFLDIRSPGLGDTAMYLCATSRDRAGGHEQYFGPGTRLTVT.

The chain combines TRBV30 with TRBJ1-5; TRBD1 matches 9 bases. The CDR3 consists of 15 residues. Unmatched junction bases numbered 5, after V lost 2 bases and J lost 3 bases. CDR1 and CDR2 from the germline V gene are GTSNPN and SVGIG (reference sequence). In DNA form, the CDR3 reads TGTGCCTGGAGTTCCGGGACAGGGTACAATCAGCCCCAGCATTTT. Protein product: CAWSSGTGYNQPQHF.

The chain carries TRBV21-1 and TRBJ2-7; the table's TRBD1 call for D was not verified on the DNA. TRBV21-1 is recorded as a pseudogene. This CDR3 has 14 amino acids. For the CDR3, the DNA is TGTGCCAGCAGTCAGGCGATCAGGTCCTACGAGCAGTACTTC. This encodes CASSQAIRSYEQYF.

The chain joins TRBV25-1 to TRBJ1-5; D unresolved. V lost 5 bases and J lost 0, with 14 bases in between. Germline lookup yields CDR1 MGHDK and CDR2 SYGVNS. The CDR3 loop spans 16 amino acids. CDR3 DNA sequence: TGTGCCAGCAGTTCCCAAGGGAGTTATAGCAATCAGCCCCAGCATTTT. The encoded protein is CASSSQGSYSNQPQHF. The variable domain in full, with the rest retrieved from reference TRBV25-1 and TRBJ1-5, is EADIYQTPRYLVIGTGKKITLECSQTMGHDKMYWYQQDPGMELHLIHYSYGVNSTEKGDLSSESTVSRIRTEHFPLTLESARPSHTSQYLCASSSQGSYSNQPQHFGDGTRLSIL.

The chain is built from TRBV7-2 and TRBJ1-5; perhaps TRBD1 as D (5 bases). The germline V gene encodes CDR1 SGHTA and CDR2 FQGNSA. The V gene lost 5 bases and the J gene lost 6 bases, with 11 bases spanning the gap. This CDR3 comprises 13 residues. The CDR3 nucleotides are TGTGCCAGCAGCCCCCAGGGAGGTCAGCCCCAGCATTTT. Its translation is CASSPQGGQPQHF.

The V gene is TRBV19, the J gene TRBJ2-5; TRBD2 matches 11 bases. The CDR3 length is 14 residues. Unmatched junction bases numbered 3, after V lost 9 bases and J lost 0 bases. The germline V gene encodes CDR1 LNHDA and CDR2 SQIVND (reference sequence). CDR3 loop: CARGTSGNQETQYF. CDR3 DNA sequence: TGTGCCAGGGGGACTAGCGGTAACCAAGAGACCCAGTACTTC.

V and J are TRBV11-2 and TRBJ2-3; TRBD2 aligns across 13 bases. Germline assignment: CDR1 SGHAT and CDR2 FQNNGV. V gave up 1 base and J gave up 6 bases; unmatched junction bases: 1. CDR3 length equals 15 residues. CDR3: CASSLVGLAGDTQYF. The CDR3 coding sequence is TGTGCCAGCAGCTTAGTGGGACTAGCGGGGGATACGCAGTATTTT.

V gene TRBV2 combines with J gene TRBJ2-7, with TRBD2 matching over 13 bases. The germline V gene has CDR1 SNHLY and CDR2 FYNNEI. V gave up 6 bases and J gave up 3 bases; unmatched junction bases: 5. The CDR3 spans 15 residues. CDR3 coding DNA: TGTGCCAGCAGCGGCCGGACTAGCGGGAGCTACGAGCAGTACTTC. It yields the protein CASSGRTSGSYEQYF.

This chain uses TRBV19 with TRBJ2-5, with 11 bases lining up with TRBD2. The CDR3 contains 15 residues. The ends lost 6 bases at V and 5 bases at J; junction bases unmatched: 8. The germline V gene encodes CDR1 LNHDA and CDR2 SQIVND (reference sequence). The DNA of the CDR3 is TGTGCCAGTAGCGCACTAGCGGGAGAAGGTGAGACCCAGTACTTC. As protein: CASSALAGEGETQYF.

The chain combines TRBV27 with TRBJ2-5; 10 bases align to TRBD1. The V segment lost 7 bases and the J segment 5 bases; nucleotides outside the gene matches: 7. The CDR3 sequence is 14 residues long. Looked up from germline, CDR1 is MNHEY and CDR2 is SMNVEV (reference sequence). The CDR3 DNA is TGTGCCAGCAAGACCGGGACAGGGGTTGAGACCCAGTACTTC. Amino acid sequence: CASKTGTGVETQYF.